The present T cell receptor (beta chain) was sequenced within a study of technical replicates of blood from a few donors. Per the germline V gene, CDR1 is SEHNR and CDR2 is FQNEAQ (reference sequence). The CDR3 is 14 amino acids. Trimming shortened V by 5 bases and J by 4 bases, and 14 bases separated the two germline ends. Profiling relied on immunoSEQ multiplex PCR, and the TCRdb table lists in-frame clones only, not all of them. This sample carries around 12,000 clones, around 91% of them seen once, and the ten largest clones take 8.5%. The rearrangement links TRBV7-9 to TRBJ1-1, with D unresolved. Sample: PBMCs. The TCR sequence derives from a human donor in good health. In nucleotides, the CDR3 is TGTGCCAGCAGCCCTCGAGGAATTGGCACTGAAGCTTTCTTT. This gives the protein CASSPRGIGTEAFF.